The 22 T cell receptor beta chains reported below all come from one sample, sequenced in a study of blood T cell repertoires in COVID-19. The protocol was immunoSEQ multiplex PCR, while the TCRdb copy is restricted to in-frame clones and leaves out a portion. The table includes hundreds of thousands of clones, around four fifths detected once. The sample was peripheral blood. Receptors originate from a woman older than 75 with active or convalescent COVID-19.

The chain employs TRBV5-5 and TRBJ1-5; D gene ambiguous. Germline assignment: CDR1 SGHKS and CDR2 YYEKEE (reference sequence). This CDR3 is built from 14 residues. The V and J ends lost 0 bases and 2 bases respectively, with 6 bases between them. In DNA form, the CDR3 reads TGTGCCAGCAGCTTGGACTATGGCAATCAGCCCCAGCATTTT. This codes for CASSLDYGNQPQHF. Drawing the rest from reference TRBV5-5 and TRBJ1-5, the complete variable domain is DAGVTQSPTHLIKTRGQQVTLRCSPISGHKSVSWYQQVLGQGPQFIFQYYEKEERGRGNFPDRFSARQFPNYSSELNVNALLLGDSALYLCASSLDYGNQPQHFGDGTRLSIL.

The CDR3 sequence is CASSPRTSGRLYEQYF. The CDR3 nucleotides read TGTGCCAGCAGTCCACGGACTAGCGGGAGATTATACGAGCAGTACTTC. V is TRBV6-6 and J is TRBJ2-7; 13 bases match TRBD2. This CDR3 comprises 16 residues. The germline V gene has CDR1 MNHNY and CDR2 SVGAGI (reference sequence). V lost 5 bases and J lost 4; bases outside the gene matches: 8.

This clone was picked up one time. The chain carries TRBV9 and TRBJ2-1, with D hard to call. Trimming left V 2 bases short and J 10 bases short, with 10 bases between. CDR1 SGDLS and CDR2 YYNGEE come from the germline V gene. This CDR3 comprises 12 residues. CDR3 in amino acids: CASSVTAFEQFF. The CDR3 region has the DNA TGTGCCAGCAGCGTTACTGCCTTCGAGCAGTTCTTC.

The rearrangement joins TRBV6-6 to TRBJ2-1, with D unclear. Trimming took off 4 bases at V and 4 bases at J, with 8 bases between the two ends. Germline V gives CDR1 MNHNY, CDR2 SVGAGI (reference sequence). This CDR3 has 13 residues. CDR3 region: CASSSFIYNEQFF. The CDR3 bases are TGTGCCAGCAGTTCTTTTATATACAATGAGCAGTTCTTC.

The rearrangement joins TRBV4-3 to TRBJ2-1, with 8 bases lining up with TRBD2. The CDR3 is 15 residues long. The V segment lost 0 bases and the J segment 9 bases; nucleotides outside the gene matches: 7. Germline loops: CDR1 LGHNA, CDR2 YSLEER. CDR3 protein: CASSQDPGRAVEQFF. In DNA form, the CDR3 reads TGCGCCAGCAGCCAAGACCCCGGGAGGGCCGTTGAGCAGTTCTTC.

This sequence joins TRBV7-9 and TRBJ2-7; the match to TRBD2 covers 13 bases. Trimming cost V 1 base and J 2 bases; bases outside gene matches: 2. CDR1 and CDR2 from the germline V gene are SEHNR and FQNEAQ (reference sequence). The CDR3 spans 16 residues. The CDR3 sequence: CASSLVGLAGAYEQYF. The DNA for the CDR3 is TGTGCCAGCAGCTTAGTCGGACTAGCGGGAGCCTACGAGCAGTACTTC.

V usage is TRBV9 and J usage is TRBJ2-1; D possibly corresponds to TRBD2 (5 bases). This CDR3 is built from 16 residues. Trimming cost V 3 bases and J 0 bases, with 13 bases left between them. Germline CDR1 SGDLS, CDR2 YYNGEE. Written as DNA, the CDR3 is TGTGCCAGCAGCGCCCACGGGGATACCTCCTACAATGAGCAGTTCTTC. Its protein is CASSAHGDTSYNEQFF.

The chain couples TRBV12-5 to TRBJ2-3; no definite D call. Per the germline V gene, CDR1 is LGHNT and CDR2 is FRNRAP. V was pared by 1 base and J by 6 bases, with 11 bases between. This CDR3 spans 14 amino acids. The CDR3, as DNA: TGTGCTAGTGGTTTGGCTCTATTCCCGGATACGCAGTATTTT. It translates to CASGLALFPDTQYF.

The V and J genes are TRBV9 and TRBJ2-6, with 7 positions matching TRBD1. Germline loops: CDR1 SGDLS, CDR2 YYNGEE. There are 17 residues in the CDR3. The J segment lost 0 bases and the V segment lost 0 bases, leaving 3 bases of the junction unmatched. CDR3 sequence reads: CASSVEDRSSGANVLTF. CDR3 sequence (DNA): TGTGCCAGCAGCGTAGAGGACAGGAGCTCTGGGGCCAACGTCCTGACTTTC.

The rearrangement uses TRBV12-5 and TRBJ2-7, with D possibly TRBD2 on 7 matching bases. The CDR3 runs to 15 residues. The germline V gene has CDR1 LGHNT and CDR2 FRNRAP. V was cut by 0 bases and J by 9 bases, with 18 bases left in between. Here the CDR3 DNA reads TGTGCTAGTGGTTTGGTACTTAGGGGGGGGCGGATGCAGTACTTC. Protein sequence: CASGLVLRGGRMQYF.

This clone was observed a single time. The chain joins TRBV7-8 to TRBJ1-1, with 7 bases matching TRBD1. The length of the CDR3 is 15 residues. Per germline, CDR1 SGHVS and CDR2 FQNEAQ. V trimming: 5 bases; J trimming: 3 bases; junction bases outside the gene matches: 9. The CDR3 region is CASSAKTGKYTEAFF. CDR3 sequence (DNA): TGTGCCAGCAGCGCCAAGACAGGGAAATACACTGAAGCTTTCTTT.

CDR3 sequence: CASSYLPGGNYGYTF. The CDR3 DNA is TGTGCCAGCAGTTACCTCCCGGGGGGAAACTATGGCTACACCTTC. This chain connects TRBV6-6 to TRBJ1-2; tentative D call: TRBD1 (5 bases). CDR3 length: 15 amino acids. Germline V gene lookup returns CDR1 MNHNY and CDR2 SVGAGI (reference sequence). V was pared by 2 bases and J by 2 bases, with 12 bases between.

This sequence joins TRBV30 and TRBJ2-7; 7 bases match TRBD1. The CDR3 totals 14 residues. The V segment lost 7 bases and the J segment 0 bases; nucleotides outside the gene matches: 9. Germline CDR1 GTSNPN, CDR2 SVGIG (reference sequence). The CDR3 sequence: CASTGDGISYEQYF. The CDR3 DNA reads TGTGCCTCAACAGGGGACGGGATCTCCTACGAGCAGTACTTC.

This clone has only a few counts. V usage is TRBV28 and J usage is TRBJ2-7, with TRBD1 identical over 10 bases. Germline CDR1 reads MDHEN; CDR2 reads SYDVKM. V shed 5 bases and J 5 bases; nucleotides not matched to a gene: 9. CDR3 size: 15 residues. The CDR3 here is CASSAADRGPDEQYF. The CDR3 nucleotides are TGTGCCAGCAGTGCCGCCGACAGGGGGCCTGACGAGCAGTACTTC.

The V gene is TRBV7-2, the J gene TRBJ2-4; 7 bases align to TRBD1. Per germline, CDR1 SGHTA and CDR2 FQGNSA. V lost 5 bases to trimming and J lost 2 bases; unmatched junction nucleotides: 18. CDR3 length: 19 residues. CDR3 nucleotides: TGTGCCAGCAGCCAACGGGACAGCCGCTCCACCCTAACCAAAAACATTCAGTACTTC. The encoded protein is CASSQRDSRSTLTKNIQYF.

The rearrangement joins TRBV4-3 to TRBJ2-3; TRBD2 aligns across 9 bases. Germline values: CDR1 LGHNA, CDR2 YSLEER. V shed 0 bases, J shed 6 bases, and the junction held 10 bases outside the gene matches. The CDR3 contains 17 residues. The CDR3 DNA reads TGCGCCAGCAGCCAAGACCCTGCAGCGGGGGGCTGGGATACGCAGTATTTT. This sequence encodes CASSQDPAAGGWDTQYF.

The chain carries TRBV10-3 and TRBJ2-1; D unclear. Germline CDR1 reads ENHRY; CDR2 reads SYGVKD. The CDR3 is 11 amino acids. Trimming removed 10 bases from V and 4 bases from J, with 8 bases in between. The CDR3 DNA is TGTGCCAGCCAGGTTTACAATGAGCAGTTCTTC. Translating it yields CASQVYNEQFF.

As concerns this clone: One junction end does not reproduce the germline sequence, and a read error may be involved. The chain couples TRBV7-2 to TRBJ1-6, with unresolved D. This CDR3 spans 14 amino acids. Germline-derived CDR1 and CDR2 are SGHTA and FQGNSA. The CDR3 coding sequence is TGTGCCAGCAGCTTACAACAGCTAAATTCGCCCCTCCACTTT. It translates to CASSLQQLNSPLHF.

J is TRBJ1-2 and V is TRBV6-5, with D maybe TRBD1 (5 bases). Germline loops: CDR1 MNHEY, CDR2 SVGAGI. V gave up 6 bases and J gave up 0 bases, with 11 bases separating them. This CDR3 spans 14 amino acids. DNA for the CDR3: TGTGCCAGCAGCAACAGGAGACCTAACTATGGCTACACCTTC. Translating it yields CASSNRRPNYGYTF.

The chain is built from TRBV15 and TRBJ1-1; TRBD1 matches at 7 bases. Germline loops: CDR1 LNHNV, CDR2 YYDKDF (reference sequence). Losses at the gene ends were 1 base for V and 4 bases for J; bases not matched to a gene: 3. The CDR3 has 14 residues. The DNA for the CDR3 is TGTGCCACCAGCAGAGGCAGGGGGGTCACTGAAGCTTTCTTT. Its translation is CATSRGRGVTEAFF.

This clone appeared once. The chain combines TRBV7-2 with TRBJ2-3; TRBD2 might be the D (5 bases). From germline, CDR1 is SGHTA and CDR2 FQGNSA. This CDR3 is built from 15 residues. Trimming took 1 base from V and 6 from J, leaving 14 bases between them. The CDR3, as DNA: TGTGCCAGCAGCTTAGGTGGCGGGCCGGGGGATACGCAGTATTTT. Translation: CASSLGGGPGDTQYF.

The chain links TRBV6-5 to TRBJ1-1; TRBD1 matches at 7 bases. CDR1 and CDR2 (germline): MNHEY, SVGAGI. The CDR3 spans 16 residues. V shed 0 bases, J shed 1 base, and the junction held 5 bases outside the gene matches. The CDR3 sequence: CASSYSVGTANTEAFF. DNA of the CDR3: TGTGCCAGCAGTTACTCTGTTGGGACAGCGAACACTGAAGCTTTCTTT.